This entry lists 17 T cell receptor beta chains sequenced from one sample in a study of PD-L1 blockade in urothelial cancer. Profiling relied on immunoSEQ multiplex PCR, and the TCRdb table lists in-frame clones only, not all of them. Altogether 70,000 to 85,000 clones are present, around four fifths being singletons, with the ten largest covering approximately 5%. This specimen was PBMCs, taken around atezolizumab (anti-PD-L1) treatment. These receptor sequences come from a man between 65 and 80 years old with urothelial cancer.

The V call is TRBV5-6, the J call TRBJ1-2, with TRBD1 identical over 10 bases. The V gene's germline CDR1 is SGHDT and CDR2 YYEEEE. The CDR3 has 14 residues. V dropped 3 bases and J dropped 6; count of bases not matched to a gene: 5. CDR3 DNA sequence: TGTGCCAGCAGCTGGGACAGGGGATGGGATGGCTACACCTTC. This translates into CASSWDRGWDGYTF.

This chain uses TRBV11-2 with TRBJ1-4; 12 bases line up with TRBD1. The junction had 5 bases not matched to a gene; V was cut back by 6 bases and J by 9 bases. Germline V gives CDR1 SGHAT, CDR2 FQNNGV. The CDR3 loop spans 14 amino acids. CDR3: CASRTGTGGQKLFF. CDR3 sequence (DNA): TGTGCCAGCAGAACCGGGACAGGGGGCCAAAAACTGTTTTTT.

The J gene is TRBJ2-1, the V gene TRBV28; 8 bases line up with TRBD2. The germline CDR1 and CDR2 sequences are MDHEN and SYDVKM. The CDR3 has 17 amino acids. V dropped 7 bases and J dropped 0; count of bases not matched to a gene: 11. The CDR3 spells CASTPGGGKGSYNEQFF. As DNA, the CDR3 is TGTGCCAGCACTCCGGGGGGGGGAAAGGGCTCCTACAATGAGCAGTTCTTC.

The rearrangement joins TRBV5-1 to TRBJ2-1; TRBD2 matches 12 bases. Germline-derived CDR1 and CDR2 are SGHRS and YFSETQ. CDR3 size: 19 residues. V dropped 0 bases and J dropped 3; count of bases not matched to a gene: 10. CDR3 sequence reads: CASSLEGLAGSILYNEQFF. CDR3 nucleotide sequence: TGCGCCAGCAGCTTGGAAGGACTAGCGGGATCTATCCTCTACAATGAGCAGTTCTTC.

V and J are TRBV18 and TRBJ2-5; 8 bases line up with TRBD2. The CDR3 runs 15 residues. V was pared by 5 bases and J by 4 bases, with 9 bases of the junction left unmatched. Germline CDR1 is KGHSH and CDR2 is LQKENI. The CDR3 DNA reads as TGTGCCAGCTCATACCAGCGGGAGAGGCGAGAGACCCAGTACTTC. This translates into CASSYQRERRETQYF.

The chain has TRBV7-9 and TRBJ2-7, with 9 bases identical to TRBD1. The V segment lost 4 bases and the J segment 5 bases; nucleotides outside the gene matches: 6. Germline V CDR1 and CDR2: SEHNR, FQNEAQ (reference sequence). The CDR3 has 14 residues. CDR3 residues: CASSSPGQGNEQYF. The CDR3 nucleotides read TGTGCCAGCAGCTCACCGGGACAGGGCAACGAGCAGTACTTC.

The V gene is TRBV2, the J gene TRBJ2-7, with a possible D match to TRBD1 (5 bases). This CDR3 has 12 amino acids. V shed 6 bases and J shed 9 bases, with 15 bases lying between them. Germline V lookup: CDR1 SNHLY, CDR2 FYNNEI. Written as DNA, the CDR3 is TGTGCCAGCAGAGAGGACACTAAGGTGCAGTACTTC. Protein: CASREDTKVQYF.

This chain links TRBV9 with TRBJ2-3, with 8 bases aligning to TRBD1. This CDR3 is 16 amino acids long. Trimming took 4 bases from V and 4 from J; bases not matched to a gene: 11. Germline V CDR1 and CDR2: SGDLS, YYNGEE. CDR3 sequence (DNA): TGTGCCAGCAGCTCACCGGGACAGGCGCAGGCAGATACGCAGTATTTT. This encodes CASSSPGQAQADTQYF.

CDR3 protein: CASSSKGTFGNQPQHF. The DNA for the CDR3 is TGTGCCAGTAGTAGTAAAGGGACATTTGGAAATCAGCCCCAGCATTTT. The chain carries TRBV19 and TRBJ1-5; weak D call: TRBD1 (6 bases). V gave up 4 bases and J gave up 4 bases, with 17 bases separating them. Germline V lookup: CDR1 LNHDA, CDR2 SQIVND (reference sequence). CDR3 length: 16 amino acids.

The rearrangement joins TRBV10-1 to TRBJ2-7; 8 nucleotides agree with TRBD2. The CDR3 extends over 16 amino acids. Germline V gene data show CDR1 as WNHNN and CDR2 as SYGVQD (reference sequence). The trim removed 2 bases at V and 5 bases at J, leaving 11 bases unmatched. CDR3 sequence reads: CASSETTGGPRNEQYF. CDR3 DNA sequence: TGCGCCAGCAGTGAGACTACGGGAGGGCCCAGGAACGAGCAGTACTTC.

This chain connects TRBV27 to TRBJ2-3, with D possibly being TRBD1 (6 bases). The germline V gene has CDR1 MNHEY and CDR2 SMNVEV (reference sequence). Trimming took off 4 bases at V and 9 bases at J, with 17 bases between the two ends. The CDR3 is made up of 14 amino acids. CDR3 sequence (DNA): TGTGCCAGCAGTTCACGGGACACCCGAGGCACGCAGTATTTT. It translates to CASSSRDTRGTQYF.

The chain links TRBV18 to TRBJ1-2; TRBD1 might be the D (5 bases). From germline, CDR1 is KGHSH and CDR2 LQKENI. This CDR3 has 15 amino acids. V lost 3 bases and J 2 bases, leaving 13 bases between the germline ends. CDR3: CASSPGGSKNYGYTF. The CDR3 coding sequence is TGTGCCAGCTCACCGGGGGGGTCCAAGAACTATGGCTACACCTTC.

The CDR3 DNA is TGCAGCGCGTTTTACCCGGGATCAGGAGTCTATGGCTACACCTTC. This codes for CSAFYPGSGVYGYTF. This chain uses TRBV29-1 with TRBJ1-2; D is undetermined. The germline V gene has CDR1 SQVTM and CDR2 ANQGSEA. The CDR3 is made up of 15 amino acids. V lost 7 bases and J 4 bases, leaving 22 bases between the germline ends.

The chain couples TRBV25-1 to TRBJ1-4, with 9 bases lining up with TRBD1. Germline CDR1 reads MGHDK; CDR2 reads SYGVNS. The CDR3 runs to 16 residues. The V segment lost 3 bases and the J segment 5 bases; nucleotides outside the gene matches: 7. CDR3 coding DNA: TGTGCCAGCAGTGAGTCGGGACAGGGTGTAAATGAAAAACTGTTTTTT. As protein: CASSESGQGVNEKLFF.

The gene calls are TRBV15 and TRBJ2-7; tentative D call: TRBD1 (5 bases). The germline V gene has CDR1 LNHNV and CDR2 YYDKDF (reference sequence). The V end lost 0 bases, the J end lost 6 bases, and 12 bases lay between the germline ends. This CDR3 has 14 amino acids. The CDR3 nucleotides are TGTGCCACCAGCAGAGATTGGGGCCTTCGCGAGCAGTACTTC. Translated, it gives CATSRDWGLREQYF.

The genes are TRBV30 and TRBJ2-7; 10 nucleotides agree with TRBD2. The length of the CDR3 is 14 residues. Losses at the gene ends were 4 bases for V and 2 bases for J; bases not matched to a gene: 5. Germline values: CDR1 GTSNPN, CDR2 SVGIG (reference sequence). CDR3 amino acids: CAWTLLAGPYEQYF. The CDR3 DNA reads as TGTGCCTGGACATTACTAGCGGGGCCCTACGAGCAGTACTTC.

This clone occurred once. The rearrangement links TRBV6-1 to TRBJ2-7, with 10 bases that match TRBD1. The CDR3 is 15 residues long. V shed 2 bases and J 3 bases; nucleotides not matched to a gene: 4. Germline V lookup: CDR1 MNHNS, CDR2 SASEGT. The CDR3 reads CASSEYDRGLYEQYF. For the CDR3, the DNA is TGTGCCAGCAGTGAATACGACAGGGGGCTCTACGAGCAGTACTTC.